This T cell receptor (beta chain) was recorded in a study of blood T cell repertoires in COVID-19. Original methodology: Amplified reference gene primers provided the basis for estimating nucleated cell counts. TCRdb's table, derived via immunoSEQ multiplex PCR, lists solely in-frame clones and lacks some. V and J calls and clone size are those listed in that table; D and trimming were worked out from the DNA. Altogether a few hundred thousand clones are present, about nine tenths being singletons, with the ten largest covering 1% to 1.5%. Clinical histories supplied by participants themselves formed the basis of cohort assignment. Germline CDR1 and CDR2: MDHEN and SYDVKM. V dropped 2 bases and J dropped 8 bases, with 3 bases sitting between them. CDR3 length equals 11 residues.

The V call is TRBV28, the J call TRBJ1-4; D is undetermined. Sequenced sample: PBMCs or T cells enriched from blood (not recorded which). The sequence was collected from a human donor in a cohort exposed to, infected with or recovered from COVID-19 (not recorded which). The donor label of this sample is uncertain. The CDR3 DNA sequence: TGTGCCAGCAGTTTACAGGAAAAACTGTTTTTT. It encodes CASSLQEKLFF.